The 24 T cell receptor beta chains below come from one sample, sequenced in a study of T cell responses to AZD1222 COVID-19 vaccine. Some clones are missing from TCRdb's copy, which holds only in-frame ones; the method was immunoSEQ multiplex PCR. Seen here are about 180,000 clones, about 88% observed once, and the top ten hold approximately 26%. The material was peripheral blood, obtained 28 days after the second AZD1222 dose. These receptors originate from an adult who received the AZD1222 COVID-19 vaccine.

As DNA, the CDR3 is TGTGCCAGCATGCTAATAGGGGCCTCTAATGAAAAACTGTTTTTT. Translation: CASMLIGASNEKLFF. The V call is TRBV5-6, the J call TRBJ1-4, with D possibly matching TRBD1 (5 bases). This CDR3 has 15 amino acids. Germline CDR1 SGHDT, CDR2 YYEEEE. The germline V and J ends were trimmed by 6 bases and 3 bases, with 15 bases remaining between them.

The chain has TRBV24-1 and TRBJ2-2; 9 bases agree with TRBD1. Germline assignment: CDR1 KGHDR and CDR2 SFDVKD. The length of the CDR3 is 16 residues. With 3 bases clipped from V and 3 bases from J, the junction kept 4 bases outside the gene matches. In nucleotides, the CDR3 is TGTGCCACCAGTGATCCTCGACAGGGGGACACCGGGGAGCTGTTTTTT. This encodes CATSDPRQGDTGELFF.

The J gene is TRBJ2-7, the V gene TRBV28; D not certain. CDR1 is MDHEN and CDR2 is SYDVKM in the germline V gene. The CDR3 contains 14 residues. Trimming left V 4 bases short and J 5 bases short, with 15 bases between. The CDR3, as DNA: TGTGCCAGCAGTTCATCCCCAGCCCTCCACGAGCAGTACTTC. Translation: CASSSSPALHEQYF.

The V gene is TRBV9, the J gene TRBJ1-2, with 7 bases that match TRBD1. The CDR3 has 14 amino acids. CDR1 and CDR2 from the germline V gene are SGDLS and YYNGEE. Trimming cost V 3 bases and J 2 bases; bases outside gene matches: 4. CDR3 nucleotides: TGTGCCAGCAGCGCAAGACAGGGCAACTATGGCTACACCTTC. It codes for CASSARQGNYGYTF.

This clone has only a few counts. CDR3 region: CASSLLAGGGTDTQYF. The CDR3, as DNA: TGTGCCAGTAGTCTCCTAGCGGGAGGGGGGACAGATACGCAGTATTTT. The chain combines TRBV19 with TRBJ2-3; 12 nucleotides agree with TRBD2. This CDR3 comprises 16 residues. Unmatched junction bases numbered 6, after V lost 5 bases and J lost 3 bases. Germline lookup yields CDR1 LNHDA and CDR2 SQIVND (reference sequence).

As regards this clone: Other DNA sequences in the same sample also yield this CDR3. J is TRBJ2-3 and V is TRBV28; TRBD2 matches 9 bases. This CDR3 is built from 14 residues. Losses at the gene ends were 3 bases for V and 3 bases for J; bases not matched to a gene: 1. Germline V CDR1 and CDR2: MDHEN, SYDVKM. The CDR3 region has the DNA TGTGCCAGCAGTTTTCTAGCGGGGACAGATACGCAGTATTTT. Translation gives CASSFLAGTDTQYF.

The chain combines TRBV4-2 with TRBJ2-5, with a weak D call TRBD1 (5 bases). This CDR3 has 15 residues. In germline, CDR1 is LGHNA, CDR2 YNFKEQ. V gave up 3 bases and J gave up 2 bases, with 13 bases separating them. The CDR3 region is CASSHGLDRQETQYF. In nucleotides, the CDR3 is TGTGCCAGCAGCCACGGTCTCGACAGACAAGAGACCCAGTACTTC.

A few counts support this clone. CDR3 region: CASSDVQGRNSPLHF. CDR3 DNA sequence: TGTGCCAGCAGTGACGTCCAGGGCCGAAATTCACCCCTCCACTTT. V and J are TRBV25-1 and TRBJ1-6; tentative D call: TRBD1 (5 bases). The CDR3 has 15 residues. Trimming took off 3 bases at V and 7 bases at J, with 13 bases between the two ends. CDR1 MGHDK and CDR2 SYGVNS come from the germline V gene. Full variable domain (missing parts from reference TRBV25-1 and TRBJ1-6): EADIYQTPRYLVIGTGKKITLECSQTMGHDKMYWYQQDPGMELHLIHYSYGVNSTEKGDLSSESTVSRIRTEHFPLTLESARPSHTSQYLCASSDVQGRNSPLHFGNGTRLTVT.

The chain links TRBV7-9 to TRBJ2-7; D is unclear. This CDR3 comprises 12 residues. V gave up 2 bases and J gave up 6 bases, with 8 bases separating them. Germline-derived CDR1 and CDR2 are SEHNR and FQNEAQ (reference sequence). CDR3 sequence: CASSLFSSEQYF. CDR3 in DNA: TGTGCCAGCAGCTTATTTAGTTCCGAGCAGTACTTC. Together with reference TRBV7-9 and TRBJ2-7, the CDR3 gives the full variable domain: DTGVSQNPRHKITKRGQNVTFRCDPISEHNRLYWYRQTLGQGPEFLTYFQNEAQLEKSRLLSDRFSAERPKGSFSTLEIQRTEQGDSAMYLCASSLFSSEQYFGPGTRLTVT.

This rearrangement joins TRBV19 to TRBJ2-7, with a weak D call TRBD2 (5 bases). The CDR3 spans 13 residues. Trimming left V 3 bases short and J 0 bases short, with 6 bases between. Germline V gives CDR1 LNHDA, CDR2 SQIVND (reference sequence). CDR3 sequence reads: CASSMTNSYEQYF. CDR3 bases: TGTGCCAGTAGTATGACTAACTCCTACGAGCAGTACTTC.

The rearrangement links TRBV28 to TRBJ1-1, with 10 nucleotides matching TRBD1. Trimming cost V 6 bases and J 5 bases; bases outside gene matches: 3. The length of the CDR3 is 13 residues. Germline assignment: CDR1 MDHEN and CDR2 SYDVKM. CDR3 amino acids: CASRGQGSTEAFF. CDR3 in DNA: TGTGCCAGCAGGGGACAGGGGTCTACTGAAGCTTTCTTT.

This chain uses TRBV28 with TRBJ1-5; D is unclear. The length of the CDR3 is 15 residues. Germline V gene data show CDR1 as MDHEN and CDR2 as SYDVKM. Deletions cut 10 bases from V and 0 bases from J, with 16 bases between. The chain's CDR3 is CATELGINSNQPQHF. The CDR3 nucleotides are TGTGCCACGGAATTGGGGATTAATAGCAATCAGCCCCAGCATTTT.

V is TRBV29-1 and J is TRBJ1-1; D call uncertain. There are 10 residues in the CDR3. Between the trimmed V and J ends, which lost 7 bases and 1 base, there was a span of 4 bases. The V gene's germline CDR1 is SQVTM and CDR2 ANQGSEA. CDR3 sequence reads: CSGANTEAFF. In nucleotides, the CDR3 is TGCAGCGGAGCGAACACTGAAGCTTTCTTT.

The chain links TRBV25-1 to TRBJ2-2; maybe TRBD2 (5 bases). Germline loops: CDR1 MGHDK, CDR2 SYGVNS. Trimming left V 1 base short and J 3 bases short, with 9 bases between. The CDR3 has 15 amino acids. In DNA, the CDR3 is TGTGCCAGCAGTGAATTAGAGAGGGACACCGGGGAGCTGTTTTTT. Its translation is CASSELERDTGELFF.

This clone was recorded a few times. The DNA for the CDR3 is TGCAGCGTTGGGACAGGGGAGGGTGAGCAGTTCTTC. It is translated as CSVGTGEGEQFF. The chain has TRBV29-1 and TRBJ2-1, with TRBD1 matching over 9 bases. This CDR3 region has 12 residues. The germline V gene has CDR1 SQVTM and CDR2 ANQGSEA. V was pared by 4 bases and J by 9 bases, with 4 bases of the junction left unmatched.

The chain has TRBV28 and TRBJ1-1, with 7 nucleotides matching TRBD1. The CDR3 extends over 15 amino acids. Germline trimming cut 8 bases from V and 1 base from J; bases unmatched to any gene: 10. In germline, CDR1 is MDHEN, CDR2 SYDVKM. CDR3 coding DNA: TGTGCCAGCGGGTTGACAGGGTACGGGAACACTGAAGCTTTCTTT. Protein sequence: CASGLTGYGNTEAFF.

The V and J genes are TRBV18 and TRBJ1-2; possible D gene TRBD1, 5 bases. This CDR3 contains 14 residues. V was shortened by 3 bases and J by 7 bases, with 15 bases between the two germline ends. Germline values: CDR1 KGHSH, CDR2 LQKENI. CDR3 sequence: CASSPWDRPGGYTF. DNA for the CDR3: TGTGCCAGCTCACCGTGGGACCGACCAGGTGGCTACACCTTC. Using reference TRBV18 and TRBJ1-2 for the parts outside the CDR3, the full variable domain is NAGVMQNPRHLVRRRGQEARLRCSPMKGHSHVYWYRQLPEEGLKFMVYLQKENIIDESGMPKERFSAEFPKEGPSILRIQQVVRGDSAAYFCASSPWDRPGGYTFGSGTRLTVV.

The V and J genes are TRBV7-8 and TRBJ2-7; D ambiguous. V was cut by 5 bases and J by 7 bases, with 9 bases left in between. The CDR3 is 11 residues long. CDR1 SGHVS and CDR2 FQNEAQ come from the germline V gene. The CDR3: CASSPSLEQYF. DNA for the CDR3: TGTGCCAGCAGCCCCTCGTTGGAGCAGTACTTC.

This clone has only one observation. The chain recombines TRBV9 with TRBJ2-7, with TRBD1 as a possible D gene (5 bases). Germline V gene data show CDR1 as SGDLS and CDR2 as YYNGEE. V lost 2 bases to trimming and J lost 6 bases, with 12 bases between them. The length of the CDR3 is 13 residues. CDR3 DNA sequence: TGTGCCAGCAGCGTGGTAGCCCAGGGCGAGCAGTACTTC. Translating gives CASSVVAQGEQYF.

The V and J genes are TRBV7-2 and TRBJ2-1; tentatively, D is TRBD1 or TRBD2 (6 bases each). The CDR3 sequence is 14 residues long. V shed 3 bases and J shed 10 bases, with 16 bases lying between them. Germline CDR1 and CDR2: SGHTA and FQGNSA. CDR3 sequence reads: CASSLQRAQGEQFF. The CDR3 coding sequence is TGTGCCAGCAGCTTGCAGCGGGCGCAGGGGGAGCAGTTCTTC.

This clone was counted a single time. The chain uses TRBV6-5 and TRBJ1-5; 9 nucleotides agree with TRBD1. V lost 4 bases to trimming and J lost 6 bases; unmatched junction nucleotides: 7. The CDR3 covers 15 residues. Germline lookup yields CDR1 MNHEY and CDR2 SVGAGI. The CDR3 sequence: CASSWTGEKGQPQHF. The CDR3, as DNA: TGTGCCAGCAGTTGGACAGGGGAGAAGGGTCAGCCCCAGCATTTT.

The chain couples TRBV27 to TRBJ1-1; D may be TRBD1 (6 bases). Germline CDR1 is MNHEY and CDR2 is SMNVEV (reference sequence). V gave up 7 bases and J gave up 1 base, with 10 bases separating them. This CDR3 has 13 amino acids. The CDR3 is CASKGQQNTEAFF. For the CDR3, the DNA is TGTGCCAGCAAAGGACAGCAGAACACTGAAGCTTTCTTT.

This sequence joins TRBV9 and TRBJ2-1; 7 bases map to TRBD2. The germline V gene has CDR1 SGDLS and CDR2 YYNGEE. With V trimmed by 3 bases and J by 2 bases, 5 bases remained unmatched. The CDR3 runs 15 residues. CDR3: CASSEGTTTYNEQFF. The CDR3 DNA reads TGTGCCAGCAGCGAGGGGACTACCACCTACAATGAGCAGTTCTTC. Full variable domain (missing parts from reference TRBV9 and TRBJ2-1): DSGVTQTPKHLITATGQRVTLRCSPRSGDLSVYWYQQSLDQGLQFLIQYYNGEERAKGNILERFSAQQFPDLHSELNLSSLELGDSALYFCASSEGTTTYNEQFFGPGTRLTVL.

The chain is built from TRBV27 and TRBJ2-2; a weak D match, TRBD2 (5 bases). In germline, CDR1 is MNHEY, CDR2 SMNVEV (reference sequence). Trimming took off 0 bases at V and 4 bases at J, with 15 bases between the two ends. CDR3 size: 17 residues. CDR3 protein: CASSLSRSRVFTGELFF. Here the CDR3 DNA reads TGTGCCAGCAGTTTATCTCGGTCGCGGGTTTTCACCGGGGAGCTGTTTTTT.